This TCR beta chain was retrieved from a study of blood T cells in healthy people across ages. As to this clonotype: What it recognizes is unknown.

Study results and limitations: Observed TCR beta diversity showed a strong correlation with the percentage of naive T cells as measured by flow cytometry. PBMCs were not sorted, which prevented a conclusive comparison of naive versus antigen-experienced cells. Older age went with lower TCR beta diversity per million T cells, in a roughly linear way.

Per germline, CDR1 SNHLY and CDR2 FYNNEI. Trimming stripped 4 bases from V and 0 bases from J, with 12 bases between. This CDR3 is built from 15 residues. Primed by a sample-barcoded 5' primer and a J-beta primer mix, a second PCR proceeded for 7 to 11 cycles. Each single sample gave us at least 2.5 million CDR3-containing paired-end reads. TCRdb re-derived calls from the 5' RACE reads in MiXCR, one entry per CDR3 protein. This table holds roughly 1.6 million distinct CDR3 sequences, roughly a third found once. This clonotype was obtained from a woman in her twenties or thirties in good health. The material sequenced was blood. The V gene is TRBV2, the J gene TRBJ1-2; no reliable D call. The CDR3 nucleotides read TGTGCCAGCAGTGGATACTTTGCTTCTAACTATGGCTACACCTTC. It is translated as CASSGYFASNYGYTF. Full variable domain (remainder filled in from reference TRBV2 and TRBJ1-2): EPEVTQTPSHQVTQMGQEVILRCVPISNHLYFYWYRQILGQKVEFLVSFYNNEISEKSEIFDDQFSVERPDGSNFTLKIRSTKLEDSAMYFCASSGYFASNYGYTFGSGTRLTVV.